These 10 T cell receptor delta chains share one sample of origin, sequenced in a study of γδ T cells in repeated Plasmodium falciparum infection. Vgamma9/Vdelta2+ and Vdelta2-negative gammadelta T cells were flow-sorted from PBMC for bulk sequencing. TCRdb reprocessed the multiplex PCR reads using CATT. In the table there are roughly 48,000 delta-chain clones, less than 2% of which are singletons. Sequenced: gamma-delta T cells from blood. These receptors all come from a pool of human donors (malaria-infected and uninfected, not separated).

This clone was counted ten times or more. The protein recorded in TCRdb matches a much larger clone and deviates from this DNA's translation at residue 8, suggesting a read error; the protein here is obtained by translating the DNA. This rearrangement joins TRDV1 to TRDJ1; TRDD2 might be the D (5 bases). The germline CDR1 and CDR2 sequences are TSWWSYY and QGS. The CDR3 is 13 amino acids. The germline V and J ends were trimmed by 5 bases and 3 bases, with 10 bases remaining between them. The CDR3 region is CALGSPFADKLIF. The DNA of the CDR3 is TGTGCTCTTGGGTCCCCCTTCGCCGATAAACTCATCTTT.

This clone appeared a few times. A far larger clone is one nucleotide away, so this likely arose from a read error. This sample also contains other DNA sequences that code for the same CDR3. V usage is TRDV1 and J usage is TRDJ1; D not resolved. The J gene, not given by TCRdb, was assigned here from a germline match of the nucleotide sequence. V was cut by 6 bases and J by 0 bases, with 26 bases left in between. Germline V lookup: CDR1 TSWWSYY, CDR2 QGS. CDR3 size: 19 residues. The DNA of the CDR3 is TGTGCTCTTGGTCGTCCCCTCGTCGGGACCAAACCTTACACCGATAAACTCATCTTT. Translation gives CALGRPLVGTKPYTDKLIF.

In the case of this clone: The protein held in TCRdb is that of a much larger clone and does not match this DNA's translation at residue 15, likely because of a read error; the protein shown is translated from the DNA. The rearrangement uses TRDV1 and TRDJ1, with 10 bases fitting TRDD3. CDR1 and CDR2 (germline): TSWWSYY, QGS. Losses at the gene ends were 6 bases for V and 1 base for J; bases not matched to a gene: 23. This CDR3 is 21 amino acids long. The CDR3 sequence is CALGFRPSFITGGFATDKLIF. CDR3 in DNA: TGTGCTCTTGGATTCAGGCCTTCTTTCATTACTGGGGGATTCGCCACCGATAAACTCATCTTT.

On this clone itself: A read error likely explains this, since a far larger clone differs by one base. The sample has other DNA sequences that encode this CDR3 too. The chain uses TRDV1 and TRDJ1, with no clear D. The germline V gene has CDR1 TSWWSYY and CDR2 QGS. The CDR3 sequence is 14 residues long. This CDR3 is CALGAPKNTDKLIF. The CDR3 DNA reads TGTGCTCTTGGGGCACCCAAAAACACCGATAAGCTCATCTTT.

This clone showed up just a few times. TCRdb has a much larger clone's protein, which differs at residue 18 from the translation of this DNA, likely because of a read error; what is shown is the protein translated from the DNA. V and J are TRDV1 and TRDJ1; TRDD3 aligns across 8 bases. This CDR3 has 19 residues. CDR1 and CDR2 from the germline V gene are TSWWSYY and QGS. Here the CDR3 reads CALGPRGGGDNGGTDKLTF. In DNA, the CDR3 is TGTGCTCTTGGGCCACGTGGCGGGGGGGATAATGGTGGGACCGATAAACTCACCTTT.

This clone has at least ten counts. The V call is TRDV1, the J call TRDJ1; tentative D call: TRDD2 (5 bases). CDR3 length equals 19 residues. Germline CDR1 reads TSWWSYY; CDR2 reads QGS. The V and J ends lost 0 bases and 0 bases respectively, with 20 bases between them. CDR3: CALGELFPPYHTDTDKLIF. DNA of the CDR3: TGTGCTCTTGGGGAACTTTTTCCTCCTTACCATACAGACACCGATAAACTCATCTTT.

This clone was counted between two and nine times. The TCRdb record carries a much larger clone's protein, which differs from this DNA's translation at residues 12 and 16; a read error is the likely cause, and the protein listed here is the DNA translation. This chain connects TRDV1 to TRDJ1, with 13 bases lining up with TRDD3. The CDR3 contains 21 residues. J lost 8 bases, V lost 2 bases, and 23 bases had no gene match. Germline lookup yields CDR1 TSWWSYY and CDR2 QGS. CDR3 protein: CALGETLKFTGHWGIRGKLIF. As DNA, the CDR3 is TGTGCTCTTGGGGAAACCTTAAAATTCACGGGGCACTGGGGGATACGGGGGAAACTCATCTTT.

In its sample, this clone was seen a few times. Given a far larger clone just one base away, this is likely a sequencing read error. Within the sample, other DNA sequences also encode this same CDR3. The J gene is TRDJ1, the V gene TRDV1; D gene uncertain. TCRdb is silent on the J gene; assignment here came from matching the DNA to germline. Germline CDR1 is TSWWSYY and CDR2 is QGS. This CDR3 is 17 amino acids long. In DNA, the CDR3 is TGTGCTCTTGGGGACCCCCCATTAGGCGGTAGCACCGACAAACTCATCTTT. Its protein product is CALGDPPLGGSTDKLIF.

This clone has a handful of counts. Given a far larger clone just one base away, this is likely a sequencing read error. The same CDR3 can be traced to other DNA sequences in this sample. The J gene is TRDJ2, the V gene TRDV1, with D unclear. TCRdb carries no J gene annotation; the J gene was assigned here by matching the DNA with germline. The CDR3 is 19 residues long. Germline CDR1 reads TSWWSYY; CDR2 reads QGS. Trimming took off 4 bases at V and 2 bases at J, with 23 bases between the two ends. CDR3 in amino acids: CALGGLRASTLTLTAQLFF. DNA for the CDR3: TGTGCTCTTGGGGGGCTACGAGCCAGCACCCTAACCTTGACAGCACAACTCTTCTTT.

This clone was counted only a few times. This DNA's translation and the protein TCRdb lists, from a much larger clone, do not match at residue 10, likely due to a read error; the protein shown is translated from the DNA. The rearrangement links TRDV1 to TRDJ1, with D hard to call. The J gene, absent from TCRdb, was called here by matching the DNA to germline. CDR1 TSWWSYY and CDR2 QGS come from the germline V gene. V was pared by 1 base and J by 1 base, with 25 bases between. The CDR3 has 20 residues. The CDR3 spells CALGERGDSSRRRFTDKLIF. DNA for the CDR3: TGTGCTCTTGGGGAACGGGGCGATAGCTCTCGCCGACGTTTCACCGATAAACTCATCTTT.